The 14 T cell receptor beta chains presented below share a single source sample, sequenced in a study of T cells in localized non-small cell lung cancer (dated by TCRdb to 2019 to 2021). Library method: the immunoSEQ multiplex PCR assay. Drawn from immuneACCESS, this table holds only the in-frame rearrangements with V and J called that TCRdb kept. Clones are partly lost; checked studies trace under half to an unresolved V gene and leave the rest unexplained. The sample has 45,000 to 55,000 clones on record, 70% to 90% of them singletons. Clones ranked in the top ten supply 15% to 20% of the sample. The sample consisted of peripheral blood, taken before any cancer treatment. The origin of the receptors is a male donor aged 60 or over with stage III squamous cell lung carcinoma.

The chain links TRBV7-9 to TRBJ2-5; tentative D call: TRBD1 (6 bases). The ends were cut back, 2 bases at V and 7 bases at J, with 17 bases in the middle. There are 15 residues in the CDR3. Germline values: CDR1 SEHNR, CDR2 FQNEAQ (reference sequence). For the CDR3, the DNA is TGTGCCAGCAGCTTACTCTTACCGGGACACCCGACCCAGTACTTC. It specifies CASSLLLPGHPTQYF.

The chain uses TRBV6-6 and TRBJ1-5; D unresolved. This CDR3 comprises 15 residues. Per the germline V gene, CDR1 is MNHNY and CDR2 is SVGAGI (reference sequence). V lost 2 bases and J 4 bases, leaving 12 bases between the germline ends. CDR3 sequence reads: CASSYTQAGNQPQHF. As DNA, the CDR3 is TGTGCCAGCAGTTACACACAAGCCGGAAATCAGCCCCAGCATTTT.

This rearrangement joins TRBV2 to TRBJ2-5; 9 bases are shared with TRBD2. Per germline, CDR1 SNHLY and CDR2 FYNNEI. The ends lost 5 bases at V and 5 bases at J; junction bases unmatched: 15. The CDR3 contains 17 residues. The CDR3 region is CASSFWRGGRTTETQYF. The CDR3, as DNA: TGTGCCAGCAGTTTCTGGCGGGGGGGTCGTACCACGGAGACCCAGTACTTC.

The table lists this clone with a count of one. CDR3 sequence (DNA): TGCAGCGTACCGACTAGCGGGGTTCAAGAGACCCAGTACTTC. It is translated as CSVPTSGVQETQYF. The V and J genes are TRBV29-1 and TRBJ2-5; TRBD2 agrees at 11 bases. V shed 6 bases, J shed 2 bases, and the junction held 5 bases outside the gene matches. CDR1 and CDR2 (germline): SQVTM, ANQGSEA. The CDR3 consists of 14 residues.

This clone has a handful of counts. The chain uses TRBV5-6 and TRBJ1-2, with a tentative D call TRBD1 (5 bases). The CDR3 has 14 amino acids. V was clipped by 4 bases and J by 6 bases, with 16 bases between them. Looked up from germline, CDR1 is SGHDT and CDR2 is YYEEEE. The CDR3 is CASSGDGEPDGYTF. The CDR3 bases are TGTGCCAGCAGCGGGGACGGAGAACCCGATGGCTACACCTTC.

This clone came up a few times. V is TRBV9 and J is TRBJ1-1; no reliable D call. Trimming took 4 bases from V and 5 from J, leaving 9 bases between them. Germline V gene data show CDR1 as SGDLS and CDR2 as YYNGEE. The CDR3 loop spans 12 amino acids. This CDR3 reads CASSPLWTEAFF. The CDR3 DNA follows: TGTGCCAGCAGCCCCTTATGGACTGAAGCTTTCTTT.

The rearrangement uses TRBV5-1 and TRBJ2-5; TRBD2 matches at 9 bases. Trimming at V came to 0 bases and at J to 9 bases, leaving 3 bases not matched to a gene. The CDR3 length is 13 residues. The germline CDR1 and CDR2 sequences are SGHRS and YFSETQ. In DNA, the CDR3 is TGCGCCAGCAGCTTGGCGCGGGGGGGCCCCCAGTACTTC. This sequence encodes CASSLARGGPQYF.

The CDR3 DNA reads TGTGCCATCAGTGAGTCGCACAGCCTCGTGCCTGGGGCCAACGTCCTGACTTTC. It yields the protein CAISESHSLVPGANVLTF. The rearrangement uses TRBV10-3 and TRBJ2-6; unclear D gene. Per the germline V gene, CDR1 is ENHRY and CDR2 is SYGVKD. The V and J ends lost 0 bases and 2 bases respectively, with 14 bases between them. The CDR3 is made up of 18 amino acids.

The chain joins TRBV5-1 to TRBJ1-6; 8 nucleotides align to TRBD1. Germline V CDR1 and CDR2: SGHRS, YFSETQ. J lost 8 bases, V lost 0 bases, and 4 bases had no gene match. CDR3 length: 15 amino acids. This CDR3 is CASSLADRGYSPLHF. Here the CDR3 DNA reads TGCGCCAGCAGCTTGGCCGACAGGGGTTATTCACCCCTCCACTTT.

The gene calls are TRBV25-1 and TRBJ2-2, with D uncertain. This CDR3 has 13 amino acids. V shed 0 bases and J shed 4 bases, with 3 bases lying between them. Per germline, CDR1 MGHDK and CDR2 SYGVNS. DNA for the CDR3: TGTGCCAGCAGTGAATACGGCACCGGGGAGCTGTTTTTT. Translated: CASSEYGTGELFF.

V is TRBV5-1 and J is TRBJ1-3, with TRBD1 as a possible D gene (6 bases). In germline, CDR1 is SGHRS, CDR2 YFSETQ. Trimming took off 4 bases at V and 0 bases at J, with 14 bases between the two ends. This CDR3 is built from 16 residues. The DNA of the CDR3 is TGCGCCAGCAGCACAGGGTCCCACATCTCTGGAAACACCATATATTTT. Residues: CASSTGSHISGNTIYF.

This chain connects TRBV5-1 to TRBJ1-1; TRBD1 matches at 11 bases. V lost 0 bases, J lost 4 bases, and 2 bases stayed unmatched. Germline CDR1 and CDR2: SGHRS and YFSETQ. This CDR3 contains 15 residues. The CDR3 region is CASSLAGTGGTEAFF. In DNA form, the CDR3 reads TGCGCCAGCAGCTTGGCAGGGACAGGGGGCACTGAAGCTTTCTTT.

V is TRBV10-3 and J is TRBJ2-1, with 7 bases identical to TRBD1. V lost 6 bases and J lost 4; bases outside the gene matches: 6. Germline lookup yields CDR1 ENHRY and CDR2 SYGVKD. The CDR3 is 14 residues long. The chain's CDR3 is CAIRGTEEYNEQFF. CDR3 in DNA: TGTGCCATCAGAGGGACAGAAGAATACAATGAGCAGTTCTTC.

This clone counts as medium-sized. The gene calls are TRBV14 and TRBJ1-1; D gene unclear. Trimming took 5 bases from V and 4 from J, leaving 20 bases between them. Germline CDR1 is SGHDN and CDR2 is FVKESK. This CDR3 has 16 residues. CDR3 DNA: TGTGCCAGCAGCGCTTCCTGGTACAGCGACGGCACTGAAGCTTTCTTT. Translated, it gives CASSASWYSDGTEAFF.